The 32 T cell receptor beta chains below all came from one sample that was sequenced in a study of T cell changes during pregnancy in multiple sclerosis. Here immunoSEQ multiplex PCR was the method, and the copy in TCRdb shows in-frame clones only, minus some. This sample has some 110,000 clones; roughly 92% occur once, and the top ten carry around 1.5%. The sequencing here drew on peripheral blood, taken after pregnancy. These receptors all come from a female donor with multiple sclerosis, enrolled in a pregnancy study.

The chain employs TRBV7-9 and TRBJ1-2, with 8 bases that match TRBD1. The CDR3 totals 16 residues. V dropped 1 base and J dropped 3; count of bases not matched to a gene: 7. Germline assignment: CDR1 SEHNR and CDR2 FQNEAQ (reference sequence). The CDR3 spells CASSLEFPGGDYGYTF. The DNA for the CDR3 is TGTGCCAGCAGCTTAGAGTTCCCAGGGGGCGACTATGGCTACACCTTC. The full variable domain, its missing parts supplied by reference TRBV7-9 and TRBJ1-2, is DTGVSQNPRHKITKRGQNVTFRCDPISEHNRLYWYRQTLGQGPEFLTYFQNEAQLEKSRLLSDRFSAERPKGSFSTLEIQRTEQGDSAMYLCASSLEFPGGDYGYTFGSGTRLTVV.

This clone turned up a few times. The CDR3 reads CAWSDPDRRFYEQYF. As DNA, the CDR3 is TGTGCCTGGAGTGATCCGGACAGACGATTCTACGAGCAGTACTTC. The rearrangement uses TRBV30 and TRBJ2-7, with D possibly matching TRBD1 (6 bases). CDR3 length: 15 residues. Trimming shortened V by 1 base and J by 3 bases, and 16 bases separated the two germline ends. The V gene's germline CDR1 is GTSNPN and CDR2 SVGIG (reference sequence).

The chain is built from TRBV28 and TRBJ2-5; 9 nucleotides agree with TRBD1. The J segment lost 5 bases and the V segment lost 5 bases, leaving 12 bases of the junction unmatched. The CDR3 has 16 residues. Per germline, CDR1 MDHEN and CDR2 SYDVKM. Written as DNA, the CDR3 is TGTGCCAGCAGTCCCACCTCCGGGACAGGGTGGGAGACCCAGTACTTC. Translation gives CASSPTSGTGWETQYF. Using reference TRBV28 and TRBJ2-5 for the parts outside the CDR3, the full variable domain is DVKVTQSSRYLVKRTGEKVFLECVQDMDHENMFWYRQDPGLGLRLIYFSYDVKMKEKGDIPEGYSVSREKKERFSLILESASTNQTSMYLCASSPTSGTGWETQYFGPGTRLLVL.

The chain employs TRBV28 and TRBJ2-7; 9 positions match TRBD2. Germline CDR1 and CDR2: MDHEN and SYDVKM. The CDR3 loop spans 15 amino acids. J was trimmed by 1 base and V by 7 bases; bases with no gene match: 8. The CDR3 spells CASTPGLARSYEQYF. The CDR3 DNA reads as TGTGCCAGCACCCCAGGACTAGCGAGGTCCTACGAGCAGTACTTC.

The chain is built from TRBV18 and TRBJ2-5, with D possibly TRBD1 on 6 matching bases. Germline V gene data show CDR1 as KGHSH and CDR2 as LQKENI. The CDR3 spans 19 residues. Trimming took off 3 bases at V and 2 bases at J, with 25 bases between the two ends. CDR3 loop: CASSPCDRWWNWEQETQYF. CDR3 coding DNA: TGTGCCAGCTCACCTTGTGACAGGTGGTGGAATTGGGAACAAGAGACCCAGTACTTC.

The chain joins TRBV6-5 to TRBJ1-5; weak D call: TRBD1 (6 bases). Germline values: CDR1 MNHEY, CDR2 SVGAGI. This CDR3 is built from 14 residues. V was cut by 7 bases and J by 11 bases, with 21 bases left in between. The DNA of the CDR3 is TGTGCCAGCACCACAGGGTCTCCCGGTGGGGCCCAGCATTTT. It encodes CASTTGSPGGAQHF.

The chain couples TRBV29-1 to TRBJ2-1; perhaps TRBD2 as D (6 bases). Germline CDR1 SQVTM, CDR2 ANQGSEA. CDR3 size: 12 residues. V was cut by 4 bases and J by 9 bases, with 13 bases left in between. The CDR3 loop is CSVVPGRSEQFF. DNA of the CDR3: TGCAGCGTTGTCCCGGGGAGGAGTGAGCAGTTCTTC.

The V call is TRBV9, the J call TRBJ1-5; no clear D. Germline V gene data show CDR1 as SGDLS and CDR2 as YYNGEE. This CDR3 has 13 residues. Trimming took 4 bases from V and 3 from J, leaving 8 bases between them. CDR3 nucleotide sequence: TGTGCCAGCAGCCGGGGTGACAATCAGCCCCAGCATTTT. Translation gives CASSRGDNQPQHF.

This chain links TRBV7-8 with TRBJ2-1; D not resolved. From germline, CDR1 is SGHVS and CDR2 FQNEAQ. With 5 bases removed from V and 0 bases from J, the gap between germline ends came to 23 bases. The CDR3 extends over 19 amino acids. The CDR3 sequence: CASSHPRILPSSSYNEQFF. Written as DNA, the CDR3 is TGTGCCAGCAGCCATCCTCGTATACTACCTTCCAGCTCCTACAATGAGCAGTTCTTC.

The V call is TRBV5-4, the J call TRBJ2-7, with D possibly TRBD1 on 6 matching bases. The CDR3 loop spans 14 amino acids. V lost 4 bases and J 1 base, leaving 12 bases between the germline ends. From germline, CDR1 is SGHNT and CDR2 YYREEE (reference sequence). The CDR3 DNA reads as TGTGCCAGCAGCACGACAACAGGGTCCTACGAGCAGTACTTC. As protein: CASSTTTGSYEQYF.

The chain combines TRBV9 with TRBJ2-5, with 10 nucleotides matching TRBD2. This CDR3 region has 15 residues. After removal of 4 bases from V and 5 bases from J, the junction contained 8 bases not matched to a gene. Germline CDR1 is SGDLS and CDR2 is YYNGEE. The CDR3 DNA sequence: TGTGCCAGCAGCCCTAGCGGGGGATCGCTGGAGACCCAGTACTTC. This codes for CASSPSGGSLETQYF.

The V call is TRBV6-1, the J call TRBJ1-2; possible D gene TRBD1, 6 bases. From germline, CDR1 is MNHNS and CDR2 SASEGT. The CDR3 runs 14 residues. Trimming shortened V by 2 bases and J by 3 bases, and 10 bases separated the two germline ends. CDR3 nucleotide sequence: TGTGCCAGCAGTGAAAGGAACAGGGACTATGGCTACACCTTC. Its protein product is CASSERNRDYGYTF.

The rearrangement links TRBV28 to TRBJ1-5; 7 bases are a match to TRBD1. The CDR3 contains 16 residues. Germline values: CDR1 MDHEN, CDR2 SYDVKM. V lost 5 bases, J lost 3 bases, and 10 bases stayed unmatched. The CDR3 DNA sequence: TGTGCCAGCAGTCCCCATACAGGGGAAACCAATCAGCCCCAGCATTTT. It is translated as CASSPHTGETNQPQHF.

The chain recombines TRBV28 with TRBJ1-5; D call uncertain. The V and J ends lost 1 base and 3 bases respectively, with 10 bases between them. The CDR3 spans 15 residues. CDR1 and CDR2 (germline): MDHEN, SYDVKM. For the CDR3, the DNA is TGTGCCAGCAGTTTATCAGGAGGGTACAATCAGCCCCAGCATTTT. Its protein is CASSLSGGYNQPQHF.

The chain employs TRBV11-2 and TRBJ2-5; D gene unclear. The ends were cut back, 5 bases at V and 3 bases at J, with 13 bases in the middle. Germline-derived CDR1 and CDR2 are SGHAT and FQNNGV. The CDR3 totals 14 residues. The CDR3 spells CASSGLAFEETQYF. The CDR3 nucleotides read TGTGCCAGCAGCGGATTAGCCTTCGAAGAGACCCAGTACTTC.

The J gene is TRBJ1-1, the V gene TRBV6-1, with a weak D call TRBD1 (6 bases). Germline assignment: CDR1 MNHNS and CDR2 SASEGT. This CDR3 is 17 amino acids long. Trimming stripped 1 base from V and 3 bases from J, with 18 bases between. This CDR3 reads CASSEDGLRGADTEAFF. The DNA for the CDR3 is TGTGCCAGCAGTGAAGATGGGCTACGGGGGGCAGACACTGAAGCTTTCTTT.

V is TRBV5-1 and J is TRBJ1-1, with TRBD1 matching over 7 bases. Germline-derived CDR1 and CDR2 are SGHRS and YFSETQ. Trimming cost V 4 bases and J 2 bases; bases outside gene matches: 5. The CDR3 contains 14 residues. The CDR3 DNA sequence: TGCGCCAGCAGCCAACGACAGGGAAACACTGAAGCTTTCTTT. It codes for CASSQRQGNTEAFF.

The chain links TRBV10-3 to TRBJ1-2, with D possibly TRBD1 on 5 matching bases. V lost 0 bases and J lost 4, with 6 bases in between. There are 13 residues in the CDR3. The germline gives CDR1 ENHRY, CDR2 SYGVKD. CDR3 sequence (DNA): TGTGCCATCAGTGAGTCAACAGGCTATGGCTACACCTTC. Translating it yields CAISESTGYGYTF.

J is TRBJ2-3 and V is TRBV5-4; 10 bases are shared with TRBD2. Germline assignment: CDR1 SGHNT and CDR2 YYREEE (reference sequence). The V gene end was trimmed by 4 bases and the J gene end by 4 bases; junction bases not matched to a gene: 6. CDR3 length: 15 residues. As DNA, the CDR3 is TGTGCCAGCAGCCCTACTAGCGGGGATTCAGATACGCAGTATTTT. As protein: CASSPTSGDSDTQYF.

For the CDR3, the DNA is TGTGCCAGCTCACCTACGGACAGGGGAAGCTATGGCTACACCTTC. Translated: CASSPTDRGSYGYTF. V gene TRBV18 combines with J gene TRBJ1-2; 9 positions match TRBD1. V gave up 3 bases and J gave up 4 bases; unmatched junction bases: 6. The CDR3 spans 15 residues. Germline CDR1 and CDR2: KGHSH and LQKENI.

The CDR3 DNA is TGTGCCAGTAGTATGGGAAGGGGGCTCTACGAGCAGTACTTC. Amino acids: CASSMGRGLYEQYF. The chain couples TRBV19 to TRBJ2-7; 7 nucleotides line up with TRBD1. CDR1 and CDR2 from the germline V gene are LNHDA and SQIVND (reference sequence). V was clipped by 3 bases and J by 3 bases; unmatched bases: 5. The CDR3 is 14 residues long.

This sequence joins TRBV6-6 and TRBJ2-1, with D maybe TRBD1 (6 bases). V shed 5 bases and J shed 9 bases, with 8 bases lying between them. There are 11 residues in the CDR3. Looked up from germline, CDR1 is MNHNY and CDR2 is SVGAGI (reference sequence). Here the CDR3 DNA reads TGTGCCAGCAGTAGGACAGCTGAGCAGTTCTTC. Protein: CASSRTAEQFF.

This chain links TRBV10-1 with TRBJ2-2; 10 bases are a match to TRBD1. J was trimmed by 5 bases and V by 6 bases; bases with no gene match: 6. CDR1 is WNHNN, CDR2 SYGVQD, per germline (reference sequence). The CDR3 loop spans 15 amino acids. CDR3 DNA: TGCGCCAGCAGCCTGCGGACAGGGGGAACCGGGGAGCTGTTTTTT. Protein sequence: CASSLRTGGTGELFF.

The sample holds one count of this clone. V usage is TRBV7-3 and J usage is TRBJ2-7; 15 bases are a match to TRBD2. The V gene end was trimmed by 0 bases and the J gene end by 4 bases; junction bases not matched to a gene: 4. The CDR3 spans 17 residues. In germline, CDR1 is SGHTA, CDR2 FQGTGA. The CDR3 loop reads CASSLTGTSGGRYEQYF. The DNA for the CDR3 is TGTGCCAGCAGCTTAACGGGGACTAGCGGGGGGAGATACGAGCAGTACTTC.

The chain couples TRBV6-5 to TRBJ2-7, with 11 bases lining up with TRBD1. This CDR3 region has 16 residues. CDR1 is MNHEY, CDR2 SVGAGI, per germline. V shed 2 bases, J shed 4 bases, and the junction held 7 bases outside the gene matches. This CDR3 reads CASSYPSGTGGYEQYF. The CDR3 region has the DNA TGTGCCAGCAGTTACCCGTCCGGGACAGGGGGGTACGAGCAGTACTTC.

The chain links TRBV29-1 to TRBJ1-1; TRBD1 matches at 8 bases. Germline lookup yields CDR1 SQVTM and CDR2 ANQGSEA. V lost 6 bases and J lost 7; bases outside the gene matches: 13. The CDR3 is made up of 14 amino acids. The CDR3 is CSVRLTGVPHEAFF. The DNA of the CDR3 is TGCAGCGTGCGATTGACAGGGGTTCCACATGAAGCTTTCTTT.

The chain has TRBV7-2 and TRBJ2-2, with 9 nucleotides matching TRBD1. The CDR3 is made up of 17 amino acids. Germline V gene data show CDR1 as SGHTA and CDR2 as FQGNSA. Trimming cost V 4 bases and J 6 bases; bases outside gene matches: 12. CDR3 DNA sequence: TGTGCCAGCAGCTCCCTTACAGGGACAGGGAATGCCGGGGAGCTGTTTTTT. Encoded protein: CASSSLTGTGNAGELFF.

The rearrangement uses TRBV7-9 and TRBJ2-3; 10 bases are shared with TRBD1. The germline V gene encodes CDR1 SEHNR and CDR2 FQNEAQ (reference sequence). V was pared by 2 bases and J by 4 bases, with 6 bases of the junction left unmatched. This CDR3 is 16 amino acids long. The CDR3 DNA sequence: TGTGCCAGCAGCTTACCCGGGACAGGGGTCCCAGATACGCAGTATTTT. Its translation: CASSLPGTGVPDTQYF. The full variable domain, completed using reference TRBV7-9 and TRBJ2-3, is DTGVSQNPRHKITKRGQNVTFRCDPISEHNRLYWYRQTLGQGPEFLTYFQNEAQLEKSRLLSDRFSAERPKGSFSTLEIQRTEQGDSAMYLCASSLPGTGVPDTQYFGPGTRLTVL.

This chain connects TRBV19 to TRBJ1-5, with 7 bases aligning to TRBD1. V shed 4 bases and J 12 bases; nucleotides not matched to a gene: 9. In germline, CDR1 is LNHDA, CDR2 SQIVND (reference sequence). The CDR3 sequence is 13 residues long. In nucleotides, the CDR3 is TGTGCCAGTAGTACAAATCGACAGGGCCACCAGCATTTT. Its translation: CASSTNRQGHQHF.

The CDR3 sequence is CASSKDRGNTEAFF. The DNA for the CDR3 is TGCGCCAGCAGCAAGGACAGGGGGAACACTGAAGCTTTCTTT. The rearrangement joins TRBV5-1 to TRBJ1-1, with 9 bases lining up with TRBD1. Trimming at V came to 4 bases and at J to 1 base, leaving 2 bases not matched to a gene. This CDR3 has 14 amino acids. CDR1 SGHRS and CDR2 YFSETQ come from the germline V gene. Full variable domain (missing parts from reference TRBV5-1 and TRBJ1-1): KAGVTQTPRYLIKTRGQQVTLSCSPISGHRSVSWYQQTPGQGLQFLFEYFSETQRNKGNFPGRFSGRQFSNSRSEMNVSTLELGDSALYLCASSKDRGNTEAFFGQGTRLTVV.

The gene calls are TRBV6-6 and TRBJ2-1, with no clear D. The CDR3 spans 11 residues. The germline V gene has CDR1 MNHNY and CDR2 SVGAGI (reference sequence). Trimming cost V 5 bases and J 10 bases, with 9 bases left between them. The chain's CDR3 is CASSRDIEQFF. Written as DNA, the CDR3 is TGTGCCAGCAGTCGCGACATCGAGCAGTTCTTC.

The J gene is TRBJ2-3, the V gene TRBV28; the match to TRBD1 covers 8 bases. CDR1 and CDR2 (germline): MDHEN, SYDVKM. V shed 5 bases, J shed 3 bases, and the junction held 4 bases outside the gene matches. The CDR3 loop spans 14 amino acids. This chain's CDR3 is CASSRWDRTDTQYF. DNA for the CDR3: TGTGCCAGCAGTCGATGGGACAGGACAGATACGCAGTATTTT.